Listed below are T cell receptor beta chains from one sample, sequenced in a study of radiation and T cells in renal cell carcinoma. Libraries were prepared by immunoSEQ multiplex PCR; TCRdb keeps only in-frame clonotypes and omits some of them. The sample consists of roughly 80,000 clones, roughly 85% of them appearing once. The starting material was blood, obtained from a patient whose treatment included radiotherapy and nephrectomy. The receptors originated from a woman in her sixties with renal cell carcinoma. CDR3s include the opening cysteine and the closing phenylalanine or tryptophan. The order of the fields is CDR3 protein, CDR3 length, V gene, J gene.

CDR3: CASSPLIPGQGPVEAFF
length: 17
V: TRBV7-9
J: TRBJ1-1

CDR3: CASSWGRSPYNEQFF
length: 15
V: TRBV19
J: TRBJ2-1

CDR3: CASSIGVNEKLFF
length: 13
V: TRBV19
J: TRBJ1-4

CDR3: CASSFAGTGPDNEQFF
length: 16
V: TRBV7-3
J: TRBJ2-1

CDR3: CASSSRDREREKLFF
length: 15
V: TRBV11-3
J: TRBJ1-4

CDR3: CASSLVLGSYEQYF
length: 14
V: TRBV7-8
J: TRBJ2-7

CDR3: CASSLTSTYEQYF
length: 13
V: TRBV28
J: TRBJ2-7

CDR3: CASRMDIIEKLFF
length: 13
V: TRBV6-5
J: TRBJ1-4

CDR3: CASSVSGQRSEKLFF
length: 15
V: TRBV9
J: TRBJ1-4

CDR3: CASSINRVYDEQYF
length: 14
V: TRBV28
J: TRBJ2-7

CDR3: CASSRGSTQHQPQHF
length: 15
V: TRBV19
J: TRBJ1-5

CDR3: CASSLASVGVQNTEAFF
length: 17
V: TRBV5-5
J: TRBJ1-1

CDR3: CASSLSRRTSGGYTF
length: 15
V: TRBV28
J: TRBJ1-2

CDR3: CASSYRGAGPGYGYTF
length: 16
V: TRBV6-5
J: TRBJ1-2

CDR3: CASSLWGQGSYEQYF
length: 15
V: TRBV28
J: TRBJ2-7

CDR3: CASSLSGINQPQHF
length: 14
V: TRBV6-6
J: TRBJ1-5

CDR3: CASSSAGQGDGTNEKLFF
length: 18
V: TRBV28
J: TRBJ1-4

CDR3: CASSQVAGLSSYEQYF
length: 16
V: TRBV4-1
J: TRBJ2-7